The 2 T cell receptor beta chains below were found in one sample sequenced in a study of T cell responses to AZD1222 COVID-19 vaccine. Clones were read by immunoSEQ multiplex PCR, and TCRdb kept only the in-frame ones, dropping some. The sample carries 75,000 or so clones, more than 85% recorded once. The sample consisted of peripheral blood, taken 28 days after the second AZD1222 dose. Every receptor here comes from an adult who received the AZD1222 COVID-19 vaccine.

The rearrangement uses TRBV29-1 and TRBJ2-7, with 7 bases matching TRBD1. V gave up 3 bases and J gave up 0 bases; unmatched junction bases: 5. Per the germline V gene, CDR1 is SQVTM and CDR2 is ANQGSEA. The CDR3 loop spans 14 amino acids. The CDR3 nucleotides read TGCAGCGTTGACAGTGACAGGGACTCCTACGAGCAGTACTTC. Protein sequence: CSVDSDRDSYEQYF.

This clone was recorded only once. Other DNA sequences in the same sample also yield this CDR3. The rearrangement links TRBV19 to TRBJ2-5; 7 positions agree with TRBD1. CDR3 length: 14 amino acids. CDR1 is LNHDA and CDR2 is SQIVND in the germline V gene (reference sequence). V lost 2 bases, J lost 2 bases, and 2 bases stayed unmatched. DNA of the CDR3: TGTGCCAGTAGTATACCGGGACAGCAAGAGACCCAGTACTTC. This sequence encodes CASSIPGQQETQYF.